One and the same sample provided the 21 T cell receptor beta chains below, sequenced in a study of T cells expressing NK-cell markers (dated by TCRdb to about 2020). Library method: 5' RACE. This sample was sequenced with an Illumina HiSeq 2000. Reprocessed by TCRdb, the reads give a single entry per CDR3 protein sequence, without DNA. This sample's listing comprises a few hundred thousand distinct CDR3 sequences. The ten largest clones take up around 5.3% of the sample. Material: blood T cells: a sorted CD56 or NKG2C T cell subset, CD4+ or CD8+ T cells, or bulk PBMC T cells (not recorded which). The receptors stem from a man aged 18 to 69 in good health.

V gene TRBV28 combines with J gene TRBJ1-4. Germline loops: CDR1 MDHEN, CDR2 SYDVKM. The CDR3 is 13 residues long. The CDR3 is CASSLRINEKLFF.

V gene TRBV5-1 combines with J gene TRBJ2-5; checking the TCRdb D call of TRBD2 is not possible without DNA. This CDR3 region has 13 residues. Germline-derived CDR1 and CDR2 are SGHRS and YFSETQ. CDR3 sequence: CASSRGLEETQYF.

This chain connects TRBV27 to TRBJ2-7; the TCRdb D gene call, TRBD1, has no DNA to confirm it. Germline values: CDR1 MNHEY, CDR2 SMNVEV (reference sequence). The CDR3 runs to 14 residues. The CDR3 loop reads CASSLYGTGREQYF.

The chain combines TRBV13 with TRBJ1-2; the D call from TCRdb, TRBD1, cannot be confirmed without DNA. This CDR3 is built from 14 residues. Germline CDR1 reads PRHDT; CDR2 reads FYEKMQ (reference sequence). CDR3 protein: CASRAQGATGGYTF.

The V call is TRBV10-3, the J call TRBJ1-1; TCRdb selects TRBD1, and the lack of DNA leaves this call unchecked. Germline assignment: CDR1 ENHRY and CDR2 SYGVKD. The CDR3 extends over 14 amino acids. Here the CDR3 reads CAISPLGGITEAFF.

CDR3 amino acids: CASSLASVGWEGDTQYF. This chain connects TRBV7-2 to TRBJ2-3; TCRdb proposes TRBD2, but this gene call is untestable without DNA. The CDR3 has 17 residues. Germline CDR1 and CDR2: SGHTA and FQGNSA.

J is TRBJ2-1 and V is TRBV20-1; TCRdb's D call, TRBD2, is unchecked because there is no DNA. The CDR3 is 13 amino acids. Germline assignment: CDR1 DFQATT and CDR2 SNEGSKA (reference sequence). CDR3 loop: CSSKRGGYNEQFF.

The chain recombines TRBV7-2 with TRBJ2-7. Germline CDR1 SGHTA, CDR2 FQGNSA. This CDR3 spans 14 amino acids. This CDR3 is CASSLASRSNEQYF. The entire variable domain, with the rest obtained from reference TRBV7-2 and TRBJ2-7, is as follows: GAGVSQSPSNKVTEKGKDVELRCDPISGHTALYWYRQSLGQGLEFLIYFQGNSAPDKSGLPSDRFSAERTGGSVSTLTIQRTQQEDSAVYLCASSLASRSNEQYFGPGTRLTVT.

The chain employs TRBV18 and TRBJ2-1; TCRdb lists TRBD1, though no DNA is available to test this call. Germline V gene sequence: CDR1 KGHSH, CDR2 LQKENI. The CDR3 has 15 residues. CDR3 amino acids: CASSPRTAQGSEQFF.

This chain joins TRBV5-1 and TRBJ1-2; TCRdb's D call of TRBD1 is untestable without DNA. The CDR3 runs to 16 residues. CDR1 is SGHRS, CDR2 YFSETQ, per germline. The chain's CDR3 is CASSPRRQGESYGYTF.

J is TRBJ1-5 and V is TRBV20-1; TCRdb indicates TRBD1, and absent DNA this call remains unverified. Germline values: CDR1 DFQATT, CDR2 SNEGSKA (reference sequence). The CDR3 length is 18 residues. This CDR3 reads CSASWTGRGFGSNQPQHF.

The chain carries TRBV12-3 or TRBV12-4 and TRBJ1-2. The CDR3 is made up of 13 amino acids. CDR3 in amino acids: CASTIQSNYGYTF.

The V and J genes are TRBV6-4 and TRBJ2-3. The CDR3 spans 14 residues. CDR1 and CDR2 from the germline V gene are MRHNA and SNTAGT. This chain's CDR3 is CASSVSTGTDTQYF.

Here the CDR3 reads CASSPSGTGYYGYTF. This chain connects TRBV3-1 to TRBJ1-2; TCRdb proposes TRBD1, but this gene call is untestable without DNA. CDR1 and CDR2 from the germline V gene are LGHDT and YNNKEL (reference sequence). The CDR3 loop spans 15 amino acids.

The rearrangement joins TRBV20-1 to TRBJ2-5; TCRdb's D call, TRBD2, is unchecked because there is no DNA. This CDR3 is 15 amino acids long. Germline V lookup: CDR1 DFQATT, CDR2 SNEGSKA (reference sequence). CDR3 region: CSALRTSGGVETQYF.

The rearrangement joins TRBV7-8 to TRBJ2-5; absent DNA, TCRdb's TRBD2 call cannot be checked. The germline V gene has CDR1 SGHVS and CDR2 FQNEAQ. The CDR3 sequence is 16 residues long. The CDR3: CASSLGALWGQETQYF.

The rearrangement uses TRBV20-1 and TRBJ2-5; TCRdb names TRBD1, which stays unverified in the absence of DNA. This CDR3 region has 13 residues. Germline CDR1 DFQATT, CDR2 SNEGSKA (reference sequence). CDR3 region: CSARFGAQETQYF.

The V gene is TRBV6-2 or TRBV6-3, the J gene TRBJ2-3; the TCRdb D gene call, TRBD1, has no DNA to confirm it. Germline V gene sequence: CDR1 MNHEY, CDR2 SVGEGT. CDR3 size: 15 residues. CDR3 amino acids: CASRRGTGKTDTQYF.

The CDR3 protein is CASSIIGSGGTYEQYF. The V and J genes are TRBV19 and TRBJ2-7; the D gene TCRdb calls, TRBD1, cannot be checked with no DNA. From germline, CDR1 is LNHDA and CDR2 SQIVND (reference sequence). This CDR3 contains 16 residues.

The V call is TRBV20-1, the J call TRBJ1-1; TCRdb lists TRBD1, though no DNA is available to test this call. The CDR3 is made up of 16 amino acids. Looked up from germline, CDR1 is DFQATT and CDR2 is SNEGSKA (reference sequence). The CDR3 spells CSARGARVIGNTEAFF.

The V and J genes are TRBV5-1 and TRBJ1-1. Germline V lookup: CDR1 SGHRS, CDR2 YFSETQ. This CDR3 is built from 15 residues. CDR3: CASWAGEIMNTEAFF. Together with reference TRBV5-1 and TRBJ1-1, the CDR3 gives the full variable domain: KAGVTQTPRYLIKTRGQQVTLSCSPISGHRSVSWYQQTPGQGLQFLFEYFSETQRNKGNFPGRFSGRQFSNSRSEMNVSTLELGDSALYLCASWAGEIMNTEAFFGQGTRLTVV.